This T cell receptor (beta chain) was obtained from a study of T cells in tuberculosis. Sequencing of TCR-alpha and TCR-beta chains was unpaired. Measured with immunoSEQ multiplex PCR; TCRdb has only the in-frame clones, and not every one. The sample holds 50,000 or so clones, 88% seen once. This clone has more than one count but fewer than ten. Thawed, overnight-rested PBMC were stained with GMM-loaded CD1B tetramer, viability dye and anti-CD3, then sorted. The lipid loaded on the CD1B tetramers was C32 glucose monomycolate from Rhodococcus equi. Tetramer-sorted PBMC had been CD14 monocyte-depleted before freezing. From each donor, some 96,000 tetramer-negative cells were sorted. Germline CDR1 LGHNA, CDR2 YSLEER. The trim removed 1 base at V and 8 bases at J, leaving 7 bases unmatched. This CDR3 spans 16 amino acids.

This chain links TRBV4-3 with TRBJ1-4, with 10 bases aligning to TRBD1. The receptor was derived from an adult woman with latent tuberculosis. The sample comprised CD1b-GMM tetramer-negative cells sorted from PBMCs. The chain's CDR3 is CASSQGWGTGDEKLFF. The CDR3 DNA reads TGCGCCAGCAGCCAAGGGTGGGGGACAGGGGACGAAAAACTGTTTTTT.